In its sample, the clone carrying this T cell receptor (beta chain) was seen a few times. This entry is derived from a study of blood T cell repertoires in COVID-19. Overall study: The analysed material was cDNA or gDNA that came from T cells, B-cell-depleted T cells, or PBMCs.

Trimming cost V 3 bases and J 3 bases, with 11 bases left between them. This CDR3 has 13 residues. From germline, CDR1 is DFQATT and CDR2 SNEGSKA (reference sequence). The table came from immunoSEQ multiplex PCR; TCRdb's copy has only in-frame clones and leaves some out. The sample has approximately 320,000 clones, roughly 89% seen once. This clonotype was sampled from a woman under 30 who had recovered from COVID-19. This chain uses TRBV20-1 with TRBJ1-1; a weak D match, TRBD1 (5 bases). The sequenced sample consisted of PBMCs or T cells enriched from blood (not recorded which). The CDR3 sequence is CSASFPGDTEAFF. The CDR3 nucleotides are TGCAGTGCTAGTTTTCCGGGGGACACTGAAGCTTTCTTT.